The sequence of this T cell receptor beta chain was determined in a study of blood T cell repertoires in COVID-19. Study-level background: Samples taken during acute and convalescent COVID-19 were collected in the United States, Italy and Spain.

Trimming removed 0 bases at V and 5 bases at J, with 9 bases between. The CDR3 extends over 14 amino acids. Looked up from germline, CDR1 is LGHNA and CDR2 is YNFKEQ. This clone has just one count. Study processing details: Using reference gene primer amplification, nucleated cell counts were estimated. Sequencing was performed with immunoSEQ multiplex PCR; in TCRdb, only in-frame clones are kept and a portion is missing. For V, J and clone size, that table is used; D and trimming come from the DNA. Found here are about 250,000 clones, around 85% of them singletons; the top ten hold roughly 4.6%. V is TRBV4-2 and J is TRBJ2-3, with a tentative D call TRBD2 (6 bases). The receptor was isolated from a man between 50 and 59 years old with COVID-19, enrolled during active disease. The sequenced material came from peripheral blood. This CDR3 reads CASSQEPGEDTQYF. The CDR3 DNA sequence: TGTGCCAGCAGCCAAGAGCCGGGGGAAGATACGCAGTATTTT.